Reported below is one T cell receptor beta chain. Its target antigen remains unknown. Qualities for individual bases were not recorded, and no much larger clone is one base off. The junction shows trimming of 3 bases on V and 8 bases on J, plus 20 bases between the germline ends. Inclusive of the bounding cysteine and phenylalanine, the CDR3 is 15 residues long. Just the 45-base CDR3 DNA is kept, in frame starting at base 1. Based on the germline V gene, the CDR1 and CDR2 sequences are SGHDT and YYEEEE. This sample was included in a study of T cell repertoires in MIS-A myocarditis (dated by TCRdb to the early 2020s). The QIAamp DNA FFPE kit was used to extract genomic DNA from formalin-fixed paraffin-embedded autopsy tissue. Amplification of TCRbeta CDR3 regions relied on the immunoSEQ bias-controlled multiplex PCR, followed by high-throughput sequencing. As for the original processing: CDR3 sequences were collapsed and filtered with the immunoSEQ vendor pipeline, and the abundance and frequency of each unique TCRbeta CDR3 were thereby quantified. CD-HIT clustered dominant CDR3 amino acid sequences with SARS-CoV-2-specific ImmuneCODE TCRbeta sequences at a 90% global sequence identity threshold. A clone was classed as hyperexpanded at a frequency of 0.1 to 1 and as large at a frequency of 0.01 to 0.1. The CDR3 amino acid sequences and the V and J gene assignments of the dominant clones were confirmed with MiXCR. The R stringdist package was used to calculate Levenshtein distances between the patient clonotypes and the ImmuneCODE hits. Held by TCRdb, this immuneACCESS table contains in-frame sequences only and omits some clones. Under half of the omission traces to an unresolved V gene where checked; the cause of the rest is unknown. The DNA gave D and trimming, while V, J and clone size come from that table. The sample table contains about 9,200 clones; only one count was recorded for around 88% of them. Together, the top ten hold about 2% of the sample.

This TCR came from a man between 18 and 29 years old with fulminant myocarditis from multisystem inflammatory syndrome in adults (MIS-A) after COVID-19. Rearrangement joined TRBV5-6 to TRBJ1-2; too little of a D gene remains to name it. Source material: thoracic lymph node tissue obtained at autopsy. The CDR3 region reads CASSSGIGPVRGYTF. The DNA is TGTGCCAGCAGCTCGGGAATTGGGCCAGTACGCGGCTACACCTTC. Beyond the CDR3, the reference TRBV5-6 and TRBJ1-2 genes provide the residues; the full variable domain reads: DAGVTQSPTHLIKTRGQQVTLRCSPKSGHDTVSWYQQALGQGPQFIFQYYEEEERQRGNFPDRFSGHQFPNYSSELNVNALLLGDSALYLCASSSGIGPVRGYTFGSGTRLTVV.